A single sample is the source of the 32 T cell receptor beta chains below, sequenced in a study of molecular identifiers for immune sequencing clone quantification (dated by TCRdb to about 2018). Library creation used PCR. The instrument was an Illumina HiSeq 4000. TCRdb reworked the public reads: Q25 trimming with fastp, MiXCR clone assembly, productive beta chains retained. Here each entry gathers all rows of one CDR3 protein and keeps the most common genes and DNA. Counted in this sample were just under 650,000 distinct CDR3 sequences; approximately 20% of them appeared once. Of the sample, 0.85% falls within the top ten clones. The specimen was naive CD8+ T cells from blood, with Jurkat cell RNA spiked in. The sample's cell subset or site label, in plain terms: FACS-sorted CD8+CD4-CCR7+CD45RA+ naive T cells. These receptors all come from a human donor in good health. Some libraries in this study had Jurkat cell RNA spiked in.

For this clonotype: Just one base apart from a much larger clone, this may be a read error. CDR3 in DNA: TGCAGCGTTGAAGGCACAGGGTCGAGTGACTACGAGCAGTACTTC. This translates into CSVEGTGSSDYEQYF. The gene calls are TRBV29-1 and TRBJ2-7, with D possibly matching TRBD1 (6 bases). In germline, CDR1 is SQVTM, CDR2 ANQGSEA. The CDR3 has 15 amino acids. The V end was cut by 1 base, the J end by 3 bases, with 16 bases between.

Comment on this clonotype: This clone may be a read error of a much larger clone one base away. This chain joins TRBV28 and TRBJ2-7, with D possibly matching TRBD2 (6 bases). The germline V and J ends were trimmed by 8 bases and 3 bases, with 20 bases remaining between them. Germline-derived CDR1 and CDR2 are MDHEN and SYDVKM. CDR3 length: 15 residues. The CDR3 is CASHFAGWSGYEQYF. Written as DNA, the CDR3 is TGTGCCAGCCATTTTGCGGGATGGTCGGGCTACGAGCAGTACTTC.

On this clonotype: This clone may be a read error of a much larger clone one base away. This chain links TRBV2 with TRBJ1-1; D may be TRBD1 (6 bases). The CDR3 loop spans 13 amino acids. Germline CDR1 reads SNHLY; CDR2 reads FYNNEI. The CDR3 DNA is TGTGCCAGCAGTGAGGCAGGGGACACTGAAGCTTCCTTT. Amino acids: CASSEAGDTEASF.

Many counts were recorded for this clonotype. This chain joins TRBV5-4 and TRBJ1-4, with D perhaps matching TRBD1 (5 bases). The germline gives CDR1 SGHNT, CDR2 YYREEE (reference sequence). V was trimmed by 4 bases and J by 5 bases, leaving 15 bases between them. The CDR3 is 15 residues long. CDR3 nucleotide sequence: TGTGCCAGCAGCGCCCGGGACGGGAGAAATGAAAAACTGTTTTTT. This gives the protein CASSARDGRNEKLFF.

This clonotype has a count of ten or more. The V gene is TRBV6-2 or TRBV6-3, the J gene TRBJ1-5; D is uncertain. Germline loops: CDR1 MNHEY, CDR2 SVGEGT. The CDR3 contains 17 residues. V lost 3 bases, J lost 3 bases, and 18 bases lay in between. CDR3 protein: CASSYRLGLSVNQPQHF. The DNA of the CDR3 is TGTGCCAGCAGTTATCGGTTGGGTTTGAGCGTCAATCAGCCCCAGCATTTT.

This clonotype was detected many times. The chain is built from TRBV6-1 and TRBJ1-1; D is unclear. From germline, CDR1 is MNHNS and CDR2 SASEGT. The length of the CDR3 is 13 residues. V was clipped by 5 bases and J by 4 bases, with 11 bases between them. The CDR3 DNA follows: TGTGCCAGCAGTCTTGGGTGGGTCACTGAAGCTTTCTTT. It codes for CASSLGWVTEAFF.

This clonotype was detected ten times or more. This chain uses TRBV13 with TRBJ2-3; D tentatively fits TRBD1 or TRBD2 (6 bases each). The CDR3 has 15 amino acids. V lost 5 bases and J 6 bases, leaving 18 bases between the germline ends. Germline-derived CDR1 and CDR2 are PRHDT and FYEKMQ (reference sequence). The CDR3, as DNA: TGTGCCAGCAGCCCCCAAGGGGGGAATCCGGATACGCAGTATTTT. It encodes CASSPQGGNPDTQYF.

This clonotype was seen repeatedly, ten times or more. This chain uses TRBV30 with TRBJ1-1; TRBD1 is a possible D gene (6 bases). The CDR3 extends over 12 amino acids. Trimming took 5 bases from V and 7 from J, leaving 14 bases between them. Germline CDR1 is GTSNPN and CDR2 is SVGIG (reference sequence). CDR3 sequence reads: CAWSPTGSEAFF. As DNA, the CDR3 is TGTGCCTGGTCCCCAACAGGGAGTGAAGCTTTCTTT.

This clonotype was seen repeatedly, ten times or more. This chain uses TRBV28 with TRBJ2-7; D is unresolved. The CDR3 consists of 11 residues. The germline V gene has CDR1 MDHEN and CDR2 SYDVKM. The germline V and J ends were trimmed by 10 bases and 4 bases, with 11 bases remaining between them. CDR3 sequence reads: CATYFAYEQYF. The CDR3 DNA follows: TGTGCCACATACTTCGCGTACGAGCAGTACTTC.

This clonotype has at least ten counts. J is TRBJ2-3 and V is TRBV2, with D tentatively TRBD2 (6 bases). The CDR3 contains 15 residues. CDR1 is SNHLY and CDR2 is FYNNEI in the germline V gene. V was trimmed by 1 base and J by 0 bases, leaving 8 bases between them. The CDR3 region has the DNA TGTGCCAGCAGTGAAGAGAGCGGGAGCACAGATACGCAGTATTTT. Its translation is CASSEESGSTDTQYF. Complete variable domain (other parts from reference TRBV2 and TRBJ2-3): EPEVTQTPSHQVTQMGQEVILRCVPISNHLYFYWYRQILGQKVEFLVSFYNNEISEKSEIFDDQFSVERPDGSNFTLKIRSTKLEDSAMYFCASSEESGSTDTQYFGPGTRLTVL.

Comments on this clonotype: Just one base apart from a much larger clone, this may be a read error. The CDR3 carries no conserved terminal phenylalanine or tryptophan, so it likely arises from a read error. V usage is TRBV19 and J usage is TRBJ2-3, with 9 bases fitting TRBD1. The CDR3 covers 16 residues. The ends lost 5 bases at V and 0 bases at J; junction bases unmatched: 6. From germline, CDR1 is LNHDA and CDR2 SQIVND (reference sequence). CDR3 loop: CASSSPDRGSTDTQYL. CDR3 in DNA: TGTGCCAGTAGTTCCCCCGACAGGGGGAGCACAGATACGCAGTATCTT.

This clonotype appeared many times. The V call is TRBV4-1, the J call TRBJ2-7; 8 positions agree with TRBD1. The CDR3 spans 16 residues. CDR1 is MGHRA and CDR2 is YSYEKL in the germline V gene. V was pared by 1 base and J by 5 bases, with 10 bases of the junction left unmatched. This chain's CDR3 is CASSQVRQGTYDEQYF. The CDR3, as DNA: TGCGCCAGCAGCCAAGTCAGACAGGGGACTTATGACGAGCAGTACTTC.

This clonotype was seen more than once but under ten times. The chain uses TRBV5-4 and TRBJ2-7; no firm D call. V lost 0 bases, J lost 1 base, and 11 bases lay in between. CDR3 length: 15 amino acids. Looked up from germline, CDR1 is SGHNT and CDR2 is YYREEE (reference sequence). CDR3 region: CASSLGERKSYEQYF. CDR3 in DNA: TGTGCCAGCAGCTTGGGTGAAAGGAAATCCTACGAGCAGTACTTC.

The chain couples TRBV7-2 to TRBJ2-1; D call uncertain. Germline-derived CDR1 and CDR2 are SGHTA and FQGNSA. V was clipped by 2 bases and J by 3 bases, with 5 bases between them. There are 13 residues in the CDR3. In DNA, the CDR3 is TGTGCCAGCAGCTTACTCCGCTACAATGAGCAGTTCTTC. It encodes CASSLLRYNEQFF.

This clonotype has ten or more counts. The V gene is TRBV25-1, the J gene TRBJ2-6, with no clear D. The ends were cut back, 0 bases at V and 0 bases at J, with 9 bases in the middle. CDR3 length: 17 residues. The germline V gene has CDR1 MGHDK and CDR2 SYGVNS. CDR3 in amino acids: CASSEYRQVSGANVLTF. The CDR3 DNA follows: TGTGCCAGCAGTGAATATCGGCAGGTCTCTGGGGCCAACGTCCTGACTTTC.

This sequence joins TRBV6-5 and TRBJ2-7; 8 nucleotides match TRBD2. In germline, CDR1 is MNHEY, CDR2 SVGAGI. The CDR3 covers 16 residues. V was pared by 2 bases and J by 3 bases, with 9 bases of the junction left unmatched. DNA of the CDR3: TGTGCCAGCAGTTACAACAGGGTCGGGGGGGGCTACGAGCAGTACTTC. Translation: CASSYNRVGGGYEQYF.

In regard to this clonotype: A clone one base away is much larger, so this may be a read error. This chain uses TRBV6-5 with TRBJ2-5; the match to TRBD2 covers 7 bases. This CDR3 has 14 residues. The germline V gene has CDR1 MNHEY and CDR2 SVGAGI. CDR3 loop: CVSSSAGGGETQYF. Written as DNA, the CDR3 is TGTGTCAGCAGTTCGGCTGGGGGGGGAGAGACCCAGTACTTC.

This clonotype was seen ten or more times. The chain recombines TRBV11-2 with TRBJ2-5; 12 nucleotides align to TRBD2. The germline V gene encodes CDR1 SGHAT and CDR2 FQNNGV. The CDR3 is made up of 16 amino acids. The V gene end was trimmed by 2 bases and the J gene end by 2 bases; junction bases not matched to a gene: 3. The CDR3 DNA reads TGTGCCAGCAGCTTACCTACTAGCGGGGGGCAAGAGACCCAGTACTTC. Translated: CASSLPTSGGQETQYF.

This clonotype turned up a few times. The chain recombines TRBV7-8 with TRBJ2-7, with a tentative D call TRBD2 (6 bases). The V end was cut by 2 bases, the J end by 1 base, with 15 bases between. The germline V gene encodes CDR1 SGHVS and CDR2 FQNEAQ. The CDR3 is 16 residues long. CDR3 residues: CASSLIGGVFSYEQYF. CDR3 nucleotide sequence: TGTGCCAGCAGCTTAATAGGCGGGGTTTTTTCCTACGAGCAGTACTTC.

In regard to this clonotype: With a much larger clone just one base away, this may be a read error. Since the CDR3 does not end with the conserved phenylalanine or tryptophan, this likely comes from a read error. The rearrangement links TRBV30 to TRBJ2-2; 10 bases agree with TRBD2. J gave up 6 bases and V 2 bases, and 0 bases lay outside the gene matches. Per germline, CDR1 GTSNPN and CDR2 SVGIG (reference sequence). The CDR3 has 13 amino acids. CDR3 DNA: TGTGCCTGGAGTCTAGCGGGAGCCGGGGAGCTGTTTCTT. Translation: CAWSLAGAGELFL.

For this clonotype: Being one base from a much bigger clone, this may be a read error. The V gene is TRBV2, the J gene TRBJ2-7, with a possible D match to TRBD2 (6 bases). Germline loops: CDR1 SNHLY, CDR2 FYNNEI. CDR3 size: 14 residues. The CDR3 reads CASSDPAGTYERYF. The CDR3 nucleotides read TGTGCCAGCAGTGATCCTGCGGGGACCTACGAGCGGTACTTC. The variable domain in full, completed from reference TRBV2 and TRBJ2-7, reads EPEVTQTPSHQVTQMGQEVILRCVPISNHLYFYWYRQILGQKVEFLVSFYNNEISEKSEIFDDQFSVERPDGSNFTLKIRSTKLEDSAMYFCASSDPAGTYERYFGPGTRLTVT.

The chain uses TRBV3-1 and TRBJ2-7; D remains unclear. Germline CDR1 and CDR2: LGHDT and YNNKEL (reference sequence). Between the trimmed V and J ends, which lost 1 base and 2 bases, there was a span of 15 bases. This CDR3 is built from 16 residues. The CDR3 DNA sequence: TGTGCCAGCAGCCAAGTAACCGAAGAGACCACCTACGAGCAGTACTTC. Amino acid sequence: CASSQVTEETTYEQYF.

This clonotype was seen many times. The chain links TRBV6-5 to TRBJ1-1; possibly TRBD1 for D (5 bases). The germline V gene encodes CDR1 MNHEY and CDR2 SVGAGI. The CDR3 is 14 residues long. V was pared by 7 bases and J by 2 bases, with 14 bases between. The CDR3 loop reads CASKQDARNTEAFF. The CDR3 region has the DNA TGTGCCAGCAAACAGGATGCCCGAAACACTGAAGCTTTCTTT.

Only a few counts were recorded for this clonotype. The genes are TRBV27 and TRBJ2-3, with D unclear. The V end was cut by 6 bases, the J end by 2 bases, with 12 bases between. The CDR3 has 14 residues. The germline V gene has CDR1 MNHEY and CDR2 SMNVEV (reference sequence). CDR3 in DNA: TGTGCCAGCAGGCGGAGTTCCCCCACAGATACGCAGTATTTT. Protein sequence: CASRRSSPTDTQYF.

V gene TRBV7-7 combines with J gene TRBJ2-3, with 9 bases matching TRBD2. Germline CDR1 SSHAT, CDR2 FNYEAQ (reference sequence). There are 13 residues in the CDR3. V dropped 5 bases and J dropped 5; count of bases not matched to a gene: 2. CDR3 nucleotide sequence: TGTGCCAGCAGCAGGACTAGCGTAGATACGCAGTATTTT. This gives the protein CASSRTSVDTQYF.

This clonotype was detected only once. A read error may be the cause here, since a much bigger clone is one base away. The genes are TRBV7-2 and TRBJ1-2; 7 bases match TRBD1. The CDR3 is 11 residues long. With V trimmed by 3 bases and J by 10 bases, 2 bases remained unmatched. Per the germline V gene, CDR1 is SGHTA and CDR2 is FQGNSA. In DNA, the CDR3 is TGTGCCAGCAGCTTCGGACAGGTCTACACCTTC. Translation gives CASSFGQVYTF.

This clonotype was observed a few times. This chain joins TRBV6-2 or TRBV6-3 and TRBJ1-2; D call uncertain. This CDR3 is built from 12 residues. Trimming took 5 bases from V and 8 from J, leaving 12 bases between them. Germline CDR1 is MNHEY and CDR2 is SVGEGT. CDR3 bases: TGTGCCAGCAGTAACCCCGGCGCGGGCTACACCTTC. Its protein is CASSNPGAGYTF.

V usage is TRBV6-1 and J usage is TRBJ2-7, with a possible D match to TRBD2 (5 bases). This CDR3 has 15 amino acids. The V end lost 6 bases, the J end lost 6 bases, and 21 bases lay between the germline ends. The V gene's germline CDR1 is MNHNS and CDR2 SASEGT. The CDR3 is CASRALTGMLSEQYF. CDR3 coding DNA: TGTGCCAGCAGGGCCTTAACCGGGATGCTAAGCGAGCAGTACTTC.

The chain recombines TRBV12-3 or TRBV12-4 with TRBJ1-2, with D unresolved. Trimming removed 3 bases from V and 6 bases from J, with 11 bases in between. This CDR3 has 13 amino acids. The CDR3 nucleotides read TGTGCCAGCAGTTTCCAGGTGCCCAATGGCTACACCTTC. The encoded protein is CASSFQVPNGYTF.

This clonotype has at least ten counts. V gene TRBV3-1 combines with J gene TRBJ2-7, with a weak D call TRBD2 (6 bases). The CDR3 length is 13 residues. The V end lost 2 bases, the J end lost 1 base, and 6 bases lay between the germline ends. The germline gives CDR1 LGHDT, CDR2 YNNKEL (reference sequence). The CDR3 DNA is TGTGCCAGCAGCCAACGGGGGTCCTACGAGCAGTACTTC. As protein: CASSQRGSYEQYF.

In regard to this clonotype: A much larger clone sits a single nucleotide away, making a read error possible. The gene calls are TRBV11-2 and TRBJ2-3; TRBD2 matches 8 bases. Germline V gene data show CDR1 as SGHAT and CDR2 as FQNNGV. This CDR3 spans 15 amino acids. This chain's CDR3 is CASSRGGIITDTQCF. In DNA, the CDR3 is TGTGCCAGCAGCCGGGGGGGGATAATCACAGATACGCAGTGTTTT.

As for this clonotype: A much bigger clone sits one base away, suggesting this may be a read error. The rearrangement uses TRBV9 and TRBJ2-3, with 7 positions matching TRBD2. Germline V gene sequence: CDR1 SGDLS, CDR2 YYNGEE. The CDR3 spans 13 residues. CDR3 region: CAGSGDDTDTQYF. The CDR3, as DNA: TGTGCCGGCAGCGGGGATGACACAGATACGCAGTATTTT. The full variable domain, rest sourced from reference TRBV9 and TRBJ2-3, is DSGVTQTPKHLITATGQRVTLRCSPRSGDLSVYWYQQSLDQGLQFLIQYYNGEERAKGNILERFSAQQFPDLHSELNLSSLELGDSALYFCAGSGDDTDTQYFGPGTRLTVL.